The entry that follows covers one TCR beta chain sequence. V was cut by 4 bases and J by 10 bases, with 16 bases left in between. Germline values: CDR1 DFQATT, CDR2 SNEGSKA (reference sequence). CDR3 length: 12 residues. The data originate from a study of patients and donors after allogeneic stem cell transplantation. One entry per CDR3 protein results from TCRdb running MiXCR on the RT-PCR reads. The sample contains about 110,000 distinct CDR3 sequences, around 36% of which appear only once. The sequencing input was blood, either unsorted or a sorted T cell fraction (not recorded which). The sequence came from a human donor who was either an allogeneic HSCT recipient or a stem cell or donor lymphocyte infusion donor (not recorded which). It is not recorded whose cells these are; they may come from a transplant donor. The chain combines TRBV20-1 with TRBJ1-1, with a weak D call TRBD1 (6 bases). The CDR3 protein is CSAIGGGGGAFF. The CDR3 region has the DNA TGCAGTGCTATAGGGGGTGGAGGAGGAGCTTTCTTT.